This T cell receptor beta chain was found in a study of shared clonotypes between healthy human individuals. This CDR3 is built from 16 residues. Per the germline V gene, CDR1 is MNHEY and CDR2 is SVGAGI. The V and J ends lost 0 bases and 4 bases, in that order; junction bases with no gene match: 8. The table came from immunoSEQ multiplex PCR; TCRdb's copy has only in-frame clones and leaves some out. The sample holds millions of clones, approximately 95% seen once. The sample taken for sequencing was naive CD4+ T cells sorted from blood. Regarding subset: CD45RA+ positively selected. V and J are TRBV6-5 and TRBJ1-2; TRBD1 matches at 7 bases. This receptor was identified in a man aged 18 to 29 in good health. CDR3 sequence reads: CASSYSGRTGFYGYTF. The DNA for the CDR3 is TGTGCCAGCAGTTACTCGGGAAGGACAGGTTTCTATGGCTACACCTTC.